Following are 22 T cell receptor beta chains from one sample sequenced in a study of T cells in Graves' hyperthyroidism and ophthalmopathy. RNA transcripts served as the template for amplifying TCR beta CDR3 regions. The study used the HTBI primer set for a first-round RT-PCR of the TCR CDR3. MiXCR, run by TCRdb on the multiplex PCR reads, gives a single entry per CDR3 protein. Found here are hundreds of thousands of distinct CDR3 sequences, about a sixth of them singletons; the top ten hold around 3.5%. The sample comprised blood. The receptor source for this set is a middle-aged woman with Graves' ophthalmopathy.

This clonotype showed up many times. The chain links TRBV11-2 to TRBJ1-2; D is ambiguous. CDR1 is SGHAT, CDR2 FQNNGV, per germline. V was trimmed by 3 bases and J by 7 bases, leaving 18 bases between them. This CDR3 region has 15 residues. CDR3 sequence: CASSFTTHPSGGYTF. The CDR3 nucleotides are TGTGCCAGCAGCTTCACGACGCACCCGTCGGGTGGCTACACCTTC.

This clonotype showed up many times. V and J are TRBV3-1 and TRBJ2-7; the D is unclear. This CDR3 comprises 13 residues. V was clipped by 3 bases and J by 0 bases, with 6 bases between them. CDR1 is LGHDT and CDR2 is YNNKEL in the germline V gene (reference sequence). CDR3 coding DNA: TGTGCCAGCAGCCAGGCGGTCTCCTACGAGCAGTACTTC. Its translation is CASSQAVSYEQYF.

Regarding this clonotype: This may be a read error: a much more frequent sequence differs by one nucleotide. J is TRBJ2-3 and V is TRBV5-4; 10 nucleotides align to TRBD2. This CDR3 spans 15 amino acids. Trimming cost V 6 bases and J 2 bases; bases outside gene matches: 6. Germline-derived CDR1 and CDR2 are SGHNT and YYREEE (reference sequence). CDR3 residues: CASNPTSGLTDTQYF. DNA for the CDR3: TGTGCCAGCAACCCGACTAGCGGGCTCACAGATACGCAGTATTTT.

This clonotype was observed at least ten times. The chain couples TRBV28 to TRBJ1-5; no firm D call. The CDR3 runs 15 residues. In germline, CDR1 is MDHEN, CDR2 SYDVKM. With 5 bases removed from V and 6 bases from J, the gap between germline ends came to 17 bases. The CDR3 spells CASSILLTLGQPQHF. CDR3 in DNA: TGTGCCAGCAGTATCTTGTTGACTCTGGGTCAGCCCCAGCATTTT.

The chain is built from TRBV28 and TRBJ2-1; D tentatively reads TRBD1 or TRBD2 (5 bases each). CDR1 MDHEN and CDR2 SYDVKM come from the germline V gene. V lost 5 bases to trimming and J lost 7 bases, with 12 bases between them. The CDR3 has 13 amino acids. The CDR3 here is CASSRDPLNEQFF. DNA for the CDR3: TGTGCCAGCAGTAGGGACCCATTAAATGAGCAGTTCTTC.

A few counts support this clonotype. The chain employs TRBV30 and TRBJ2-5; D call uncertain. The V end was cut by 5 bases, the J end by 4 bases, with 11 bases between. Germline loops: CDR1 GTSNPN, CDR2 SVGIG (reference sequence). This CDR3 region has 12 residues. CDR3 sequence (DNA): TGTGCCTGGGGACCCGGTCCAGAGACCCAGTACTTC. This translates into CAWGPGPETQYF.

This clonotype has at least ten counts. This chain uses TRBV20-1 with TRBJ1-1; D is perhaps TRBD1 (6 bases). The length of the CDR3 is 14 residues. The V end lost 2 bases, the J end lost 1 base, and 11 bases lay between the germline ends. Germline V gene data show CDR1 as DFQATT and CDR2 as SNEGSKA (reference sequence). The CDR3 loop is CSARLSDRNTEAFF. CDR3 bases: TGCAGTGCTAGATTATCGGACAGGAACACTGAAGCTTTCTTT.

This chain joins TRBV10-1 and TRBJ1-1; 7 bases map to TRBD1. V shed 6 bases and J 3 bases; nucleotides not matched to a gene: 10. Per germline, CDR1 WNHNN and CDR2 SYGVQD (reference sequence). The CDR3 is 15 amino acids. The CDR3 nucleotides are TGCGCCAGCAGCCGGACAGGAGGAGGGGACACTGAAGCTTTCTTT. Translation: CASSRTGGGDTEAFF.

CDR3 protein: CATSRDGAEKLFF. The DNA of the CDR3 is TGTGCCACCAGCAGAGATGGAGCGGAAAAACTGTTTTTT. This chain joins TRBV15 and TRBJ1-4, with unresolved D. CDR3 length: 13 residues. V lost 0 bases and J 8 bases, leaving 7 bases between the germline ends. Germline CDR1 LNHNV, CDR2 YYDKDF (reference sequence). The complete variable domain, with remaining parts taken from reference TRBV15 and TRBJ1-4, reads DAMVIQNPRYQVTQFGKPVTLSCSQTLNHNVMYWYQQKSSQAPKLLFHYYDKDFNNEADTPDNFQSRRPNTSFCFLDIRSPGLGDTAMYLCATSRDGAEKLFFGSGTQLSVL.

In this sample, this clonotype turned up a few times. The CDR3 spells CASSLGQITYEQYF. CDR3 DNA sequence: TGCGCCAGCAGCCTCGGACAGATTACCTACGAGCAGTACTTC. V gene TRBV5-1 combines with J gene TRBJ2-7, with D maybe TRBD1 (6 bases). The CDR3 has 14 amino acids. V gave up 4 bases and J gave up 2 bases, with 13 bases separating them. Per the germline V gene, CDR1 is SGHRS and CDR2 is YFSETQ.

At least ten counts were recorded for this clonotype. This rearrangement joins TRBV6-1 to TRBJ2-5; D gene uncertain. The CDR3 extends over 13 amino acids. CDR1 is MNHNS and CDR2 is SASEGT in the germline V gene. Between the trimmed V and J ends, which lost 5 bases and 7 bases, there was a span of 14 bases. The CDR3 DNA is TGTGCCAGCAGTTACGTGGCTTATGGGACCCAGTACTTC. Translation gives CASSYVAYGTQYF.

The chain links TRBV28 to TRBJ2-1, with D maybe TRBD2 (6 bases). Trimming removed 10 bases from V and 6 bases from J, with 10 bases in between. The CDR3 length is 11 residues. Germline CDR1 and CDR2: MDHEN and SYDVKM. The CDR3 is CATGAGNEQFF. The CDR3 bases are TGTGCCACCGGAGCGGGCAATGAGCAGTTCTTC. The whole variable domain, filled in from reference TRBV28 and TRBJ2-1, reads DVKVTQSSRYLVKRTGEKVFLECVQDMDHENMFWYRQDPGLGLRLIYFSYDVKMKEKGDIPEGYSVSREKKERFSLILESASTNQTSMYLCATGAGNEQFFGPGTRLTVL.

The chain uses TRBV20-1 and TRBJ1-6; maybe TRBD1 (6 bases). Germline assignment: CDR1 DFQATT and CDR2 SNEGSKA (reference sequence). This CDR3 is 13 amino acids long. The ends were cut back, 2 bases at V and 9 bases at J, with 11 bases in the middle. CDR3 in DNA: TGCAGTGCTAGACAGGGGATTTTTTCACCCCTCCACTTT. Its protein is CSARQGIFSPLHF.

Comment on this clonotype: A much more abundant neighbour one base away suggests this may be a read error. The rearrangement uses TRBV12-3 or TRBV12-4 and TRBJ1-6; D unresolved. Trimming removed 4 bases from V and 13 bases from J, with 11 bases in between. The CDR3 loop spans 12 amino acids. CDR3 sequence reads: CASSSDGNPLHF. Written as DNA, the CDR3 is TGTGCCAGCAGTTCCGACGGCAATCCCCTCCACTTT.

This clonotype was seen ten or more times. The chain joins TRBV3-1 to TRBJ2-5; 11 bases map to TRBD2. Germline V gives CDR1 LGHDT, CDR2 YNNKEL (reference sequence). The CDR3 has 18 amino acids. The V gene end was trimmed by 1 base and the J gene end by 1 base; junction bases not matched to a gene: 8. The CDR3 protein is CASSQVLAGGSSQETQYF. The CDR3 nucleotides read TGTGCCAGCAGCCAAGTTCTAGCGGGAGGTAGCAGCCAAGAGACCCAGTACTTC.

This clonotype was observed a handful of times. A much larger clone differs by one base, so this may be a read error. The rearrangement uses TRBV27 and TRBJ1-1, with D uncertain. The germline CDR1 and CDR2 sequences are MNHEY and SMNVEV (reference sequence). V dropped 5 bases and J dropped 0 bases, with 13 bases sitting between them. The CDR3 loop spans 15 amino acids. The CDR3 DNA reads as TGTGCCAGCAGTGAATACGGGAGAATGAACACTGAAGCTTTCTTT. It specifies CASSEYGRMNTEAFF.

This clonotype was recorded many times. The chain recombines TRBV15 with TRBJ1-3, with D unclear. The length of the CDR3 is 17 residues. The germline CDR1 and CDR2 sequences are LNHNV and YYDKDF (reference sequence). V lost 0 bases and J 4 bases, leaving 16 bases between the germline ends. The CDR3 sequence: CATSRDRGRGVGNTIYF. The CDR3 DNA reads TGTGCCACCAGCAGAGATCGTGGCCGCGGGGTAGGAAACACCATATATTTT. Based on the CDR3 plus reference TRBV15 and TRBJ1-3, the full variable domain is DAMVIQNPRYQVTQFGKPVTLSCSQTLNHNVMYWYQQKSSQAPKLLFHYYDKDFNNEADTPDNFQSRRPNTSFCFLDIRSPGLGDTAMYLCATSRDRGRGVGNTIYFGEGSWLTVV.

The rearrangement uses TRBV11-2 and TRBJ2-3, with TRBD2 as a possible D gene (5 bases). The germline V gene has CDR1 SGHAT and CDR2 FQNNGV. V was trimmed by 2 bases and J by 0 bases, leaving 9 bases between them. CDR3 size: 15 residues. The CDR3 loop is CASSLRIASTDTQYF. In DNA form, the CDR3 reads TGTGCCAGCAGCTTAAGGATAGCGAGCACAGATACGCAGTATTTT. The full variable domain, with the rest looked up from reference TRBV11-2 and TRBJ2-3, is EAGVAQSPRYKIIEKRQSVAFWCNPISGHATLYWYQQILGQGPKLLIQFQNNGVVDDSQLPKDRFSAERLKGVDSTLKIQPAKLEDSAVYLCASSLRIASTDTQYFGPGTRLTVL.

J is TRBJ2-7 and V is TRBV27; D gene unclear. The CDR3 has 14 residues. The germline V gene has CDR1 MNHEY and CDR2 SMNVEV (reference sequence). Trimming took 1 base from V and 3 from J, leaving 10 bases between them. CDR3 sequence (DNA): TGTGCCAGCAGTTTATATGATACGAGCTACGAGCAGTACTTC. This encodes CASSLYDTSYEQYF.

The table lists this clonotype with many counts. This chain links TRBV3-1 with TRBJ2-7; TRBD2 is a possible D gene (5 bases). The CDR3 consists of 15 residues. Per the germline V gene, CDR1 is LGHDT and CDR2 is YNNKEL (reference sequence). V was trimmed by 0 bases and J by 0 bases, leaving 9 bases between them. The DNA of the CDR3 is TGTGCCAGCAGCCAAGAGATAGCGAACTCCTACGAGCAGTACTTC. Protein product: CASSQEIANSYEQYF.

This clonotype was seen many times. The chain links TRBV7-8 to TRBJ2-2, with D unclear. This CDR3 is 14 amino acids long. Germline CDR1 SGHVS, CDR2 FQNEAQ. Trimming removed 4 bases from V and 0 bases from J, with 6 bases in between. The CDR3 nucleotides are TGTGCCAGCAGCTCGAGTACGAACACCGGGGAGCTGTTTTTT. This encodes CASSSSTNTGELFF.

This clonotype has just a few counts. The V gene is TRBV20-1, the J gene TRBJ2-1, with TRBD1 matching 9 bases. V lost 6 bases and J lost 6; bases outside the gene matches: 9. CDR1 and CDR2 (germline): DFQATT, SNEGSKA (reference sequence). The CDR3 length is 14 residues. Written as DNA, the CDR3 is TGCAGTGCCACCAGACAGGGGGAGTTCAATGAGCAGTTCTTC. Amino acids: CSATRQGEFNEQFF.